This T cell receptor beta chain emerged from a study of T cell repertoires in cytomegalovirus infection. Study-level information: An indication of both CMV infection and matching HLA type came from public TCR beta signatures.

One entry per CDR3 protein, called by TCRdb with MiXCR from the reads. This sample yields around 180,000 distinct CDR3 sequences, of which roughly 30% are seen a single time; 30% to 35% belongs to the top ten. With 3 bases clipped from V and 5 bases from J, the junction kept 7 bases outside the gene matches. The CDR3 is 14 residues long. Germline lookup yields CDR1 DFQATT and CDR2 SNEGSKA (reference sequence). This TCR came from a human donor in good health (CMV status not recorded). Some clones in this sample may be carry-over from other donors' samples. The chain is built from TRBV20-1 and TRBJ1-1; 9 bases fit TRBD1. The sequenced sample consisted of PBMCs. CDR3: CSASPGTGMTEAFF. In nucleotides, the CDR3 is TGCAGTGCTAGCCCGGGGACAGGGATGACTGAAGCTTTCTTT.